This T cell receptor (beta chain) was recovered during a study of blood T cells in healthy people across ages. Study-level points and caveats: More naive CD4+ cells and higher diversity were found in long-lived than in aged donors.

A remark on this clonotype: The antigen remains unidentified.

CDR3 length: 12 residues. Germline loops: CDR1 LGHNT, CDR2 FRNRAP. V dropped 2 bases and J dropped 8 bases, with 7 bases sitting between them. The use of a sample-barcoded 5' primer and a J-beta primer mix characterized a second PCR of 7 to 11 cycles. From the 5' RACE reads, TCRdb called clonotypes with MiXCR, one entry per CDR3 protein. The repertoire holds some 1.5 million distinct CDR3 sequences, with roughly 28% as singletons. The sample consisted of blood. The rearrangement joins TRBV12-5 to TRBJ2-1, with D uncertain. The receptor was isolated from a woman in her twenties or thirties in good health. CDR3 DNA sequence: TGTGCTAGTGGTTTGCTCCGGGATGAGCAGTTCTTC. Translated, it gives CASGLLRDEQFF.